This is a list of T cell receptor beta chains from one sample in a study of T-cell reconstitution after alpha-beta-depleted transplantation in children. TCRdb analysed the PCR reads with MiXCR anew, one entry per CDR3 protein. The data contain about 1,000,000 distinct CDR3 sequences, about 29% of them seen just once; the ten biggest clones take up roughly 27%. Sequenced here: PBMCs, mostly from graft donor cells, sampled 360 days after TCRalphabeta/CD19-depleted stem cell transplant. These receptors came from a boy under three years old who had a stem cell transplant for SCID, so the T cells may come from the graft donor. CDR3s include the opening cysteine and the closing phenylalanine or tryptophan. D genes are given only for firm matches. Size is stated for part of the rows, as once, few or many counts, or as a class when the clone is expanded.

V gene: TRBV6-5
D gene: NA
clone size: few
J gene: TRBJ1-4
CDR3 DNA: TGTGCCAGCAGTTACCAGGGGCGTATAGGAGAAAAACTGTTTTTT
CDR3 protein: CASSYQGRIGEKLFF

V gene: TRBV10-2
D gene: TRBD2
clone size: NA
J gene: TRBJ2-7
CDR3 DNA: TGCGCCAGCAGTCCCAAGCCGGGACTAGCATTGGAGCTAAACTACGAGCAGTACTTC
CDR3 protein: CASSPKPGLALELNYEQYF

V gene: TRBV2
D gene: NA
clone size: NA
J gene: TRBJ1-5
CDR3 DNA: TGTGCCAGCAGTGAAGTGGACCCCCTGAAGCCCCAGCATTTT
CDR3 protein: CASSEVDPLKPQHF

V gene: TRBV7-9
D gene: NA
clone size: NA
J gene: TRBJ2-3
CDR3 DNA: TGTGCCAGCAGCTCCATTGGAGTACCCGGCACAGATACGCAGTATTTT
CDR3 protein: CASSSIGVPGTDTQYF

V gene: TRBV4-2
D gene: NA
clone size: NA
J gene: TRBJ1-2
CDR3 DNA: TGTGCCAGCAGCCAAGATTTAGCTAACTATGGCTACACCTTC
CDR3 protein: CASSQDLANYGYTF

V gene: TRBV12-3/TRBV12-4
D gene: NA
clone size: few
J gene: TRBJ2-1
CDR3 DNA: TGTGCCAGCAGTTTGAAGGTTGAGCAGTTCTTC
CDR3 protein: CASSLKVEQFF

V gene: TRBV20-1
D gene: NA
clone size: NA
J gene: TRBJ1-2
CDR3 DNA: TGCAGTGCTCCCCATGGGGCAGGGACACAGTGGGGCTACACCTTC
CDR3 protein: CSAPHGAGTQWGYTF

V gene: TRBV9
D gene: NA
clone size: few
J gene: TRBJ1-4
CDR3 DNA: TGTGCCAGCAGCGTTGACGGGGGCTATGATGAAAAACTGTTTTTT
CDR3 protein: CASSVDGGYDEKLFF

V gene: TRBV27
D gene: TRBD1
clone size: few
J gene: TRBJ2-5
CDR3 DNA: TGTGCCAGCAGCCTGAAAAGGGACAGCAAGACCCAGTACTTC
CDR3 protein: CASSLKRDSKTQYF

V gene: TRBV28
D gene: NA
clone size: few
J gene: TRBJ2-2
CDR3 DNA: TGTGCCAGCAGTTTATGGCAGGGGAAGCTGTTTTTT
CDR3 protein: CASSLWQGKLFF

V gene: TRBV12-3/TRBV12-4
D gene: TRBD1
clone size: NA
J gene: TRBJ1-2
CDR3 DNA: TGTGCCAGCAGTTTAATGGGGACAGGGGATGGCTACACCTTC
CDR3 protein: CASSLMGTGDGYTF

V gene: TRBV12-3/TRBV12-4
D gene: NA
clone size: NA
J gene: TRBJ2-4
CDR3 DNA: TGTGCCAGCAGTTTAGAGGGGATAGCCAAAAACATTCAGTACTTC
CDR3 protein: CASSLEGIAKNIQYF

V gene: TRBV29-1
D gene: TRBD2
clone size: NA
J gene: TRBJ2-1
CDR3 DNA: TGCAGCGTCTTAGGACTAGCGGGGGGGCGGAGTGAGCAGTTCTTC
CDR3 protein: CSVLGLAGGRSEQFF

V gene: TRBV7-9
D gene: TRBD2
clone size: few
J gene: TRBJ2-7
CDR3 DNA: TGTGCCAGCAGTCCCAAAGATGGACTAGCGGGACCCTACGAGCAGTACTTC
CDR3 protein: CASSPKDGLAGPYEQYF

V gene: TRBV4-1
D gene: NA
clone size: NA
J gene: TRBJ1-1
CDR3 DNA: TGCGCCAGCAGCCAAGATAGGAAGGGGGTTCGGACTGAAGCTTTCTTT
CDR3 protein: CASSQDRKGVRTEAFF

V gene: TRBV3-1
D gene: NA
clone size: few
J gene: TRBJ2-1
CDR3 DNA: TGTGCCAGCAGCCTGCTGCTGCTGACCCGGTTGGAGGAGCAGTTCTTC
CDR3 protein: CASSLLLLTRLEEQFF

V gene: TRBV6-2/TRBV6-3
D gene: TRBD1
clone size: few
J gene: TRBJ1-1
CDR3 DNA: TGTGCCAGCTCCCAATCAGGGGGACTTAGAGCTTTCTTT
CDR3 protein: CASSQSGGLRAFF

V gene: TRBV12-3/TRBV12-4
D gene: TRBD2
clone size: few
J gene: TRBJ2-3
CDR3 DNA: TGTGCCAGCAGTTTTGAGCGGGGGGCCGCAGATACGCAGTATTTT
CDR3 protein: CASSFERGAADTQYF

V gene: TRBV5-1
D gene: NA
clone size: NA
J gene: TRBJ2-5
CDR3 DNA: TGCGCCAGCAGAAAGGACAGAGAAGAGACCCAGTACTTC
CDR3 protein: CASRKDREETQYF

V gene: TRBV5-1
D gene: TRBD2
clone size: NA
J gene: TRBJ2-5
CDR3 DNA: TGCGCCAGCAGCCCCCCCCTAGCGGGGGGTGGTGAGACCCAGTACTTC
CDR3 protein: CASSPPLAGGGETQYF

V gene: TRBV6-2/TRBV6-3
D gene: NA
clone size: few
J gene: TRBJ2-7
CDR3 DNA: TGTGCCAGCAGTTACGGGGGCAGGGGATACGAGCAGTACTTC
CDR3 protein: CASSYGGRGYEQYF

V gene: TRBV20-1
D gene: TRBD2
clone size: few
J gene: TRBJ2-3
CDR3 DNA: TGCAGTGCCCATCGACTAGCGGGGATGACAGATACGCAGTATTTT
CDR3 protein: CSAHRLAGMTDTQYF

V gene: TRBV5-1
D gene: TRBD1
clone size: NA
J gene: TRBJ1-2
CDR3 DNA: TGCGCCAGCAGCGAAGGACAGGGCTCATCGGGCTACACCTTC
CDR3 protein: CASSEGQGSSGYTF

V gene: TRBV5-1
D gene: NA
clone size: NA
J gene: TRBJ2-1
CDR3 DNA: TGCGCCAGCAGCTTGGATGCCTTTAGCTCCTACAATGAGCAGTTCTTC
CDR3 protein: CASSLDAFSSYNEQFF

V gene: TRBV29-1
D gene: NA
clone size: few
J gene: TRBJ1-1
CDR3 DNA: TGCAGCGTTGAACTGTCAGATCATGGAGGCGCTGAAGCTTTCTTT
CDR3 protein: CSVELSDHGGAEAFF

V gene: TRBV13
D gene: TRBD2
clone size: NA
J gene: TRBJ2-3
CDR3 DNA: TGTGCCAGCAGCAGCGGGGGAAATACGCAGTATTTT
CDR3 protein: CASSSGGNTQYF

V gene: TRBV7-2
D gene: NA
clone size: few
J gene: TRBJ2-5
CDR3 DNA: TGTGCCAGCAGCCCACGGAAAATCTACCAAGAGACCCAGTACTTC
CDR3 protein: CASSPRKIYQETQYF

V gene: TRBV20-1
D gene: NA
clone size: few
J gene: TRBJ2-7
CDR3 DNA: TGCAGTGCTAGCGGGGCGGGCTACGAGCAGTACTTC
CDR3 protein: CSASGAGYEQYF

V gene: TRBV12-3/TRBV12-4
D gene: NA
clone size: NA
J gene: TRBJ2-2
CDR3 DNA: TGTGCCAGCAGTTTCCAGGGACCGACCACCGGGGGGCTGTTTTTT
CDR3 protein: CASSFQGPTTGGLFF

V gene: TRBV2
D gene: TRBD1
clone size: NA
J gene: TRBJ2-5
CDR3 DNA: TGTGCCAGCAGTGAAGACAGGGGACCCCAAGAGACCCAGTACTTC
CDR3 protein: CASSEDRGPQETQYF

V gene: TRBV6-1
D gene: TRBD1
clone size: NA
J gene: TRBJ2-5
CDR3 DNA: TGTGCCAGCAGTGCTCTAGCCGGGACAGGGGACCCCCTCATATACTTC
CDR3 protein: CASSALAGTGDPLIYF

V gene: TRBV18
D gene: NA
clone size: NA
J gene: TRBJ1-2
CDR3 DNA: TGTGCCAGCTCACCAAGGTCGCAGAACTATGGCTACACCTTC
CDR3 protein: CASSPRSQNYGYTF

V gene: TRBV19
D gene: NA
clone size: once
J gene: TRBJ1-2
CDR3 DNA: TGTGCCAGTAGACCTCGGGACTCCTTTGATCCTAACTATGGCTACACCTTC
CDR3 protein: CASRPRDSFDPNYGYTF

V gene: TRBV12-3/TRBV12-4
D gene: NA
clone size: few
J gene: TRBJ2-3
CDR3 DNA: TGTGCCAGCAGTTCTTTCGGAGTTACGCAGTATTTT
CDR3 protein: CASSSFGVTQYF

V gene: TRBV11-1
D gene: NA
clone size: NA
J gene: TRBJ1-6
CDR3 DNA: TGTGCCAGCAGCTTACGGGAGTATAATTCACCCCTCCACTTT
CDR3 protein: CASSLREYNSPLHF

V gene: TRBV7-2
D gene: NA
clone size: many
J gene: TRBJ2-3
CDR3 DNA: TGTGCCAGCAGCTTACGAGGGGCAGATACGCAGTATTTT
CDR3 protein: CASSLRGADTQYF

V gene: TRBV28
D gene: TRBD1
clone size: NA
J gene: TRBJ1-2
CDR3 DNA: TGTGCCAGCAGCCCCCGAGGGTGGTACAGGGGAATGGATGGCTACACCTTC
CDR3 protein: CASSPRGWYRGMDGYTF

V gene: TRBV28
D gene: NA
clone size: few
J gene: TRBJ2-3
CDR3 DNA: TGTGCCAGCAGGGGGGCCCCGGATACGCAGTATTTT
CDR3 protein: CASRGAPDTQYF

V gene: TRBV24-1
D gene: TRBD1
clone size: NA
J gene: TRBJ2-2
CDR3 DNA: TGTGCCACCAGTGATACTTCACAGGGGGCGGTCGGGGAGCTGTTTTTT
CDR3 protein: CATSDTSQGAVGELFF

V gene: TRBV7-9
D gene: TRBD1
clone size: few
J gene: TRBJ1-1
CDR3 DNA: TGTGCCAGCAGCGGAACAGGGGACTTGAACACTGAAGCTTTCTTT
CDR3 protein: CASSGTGDLNTEAFF

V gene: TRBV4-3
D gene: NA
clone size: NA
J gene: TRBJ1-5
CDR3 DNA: TGCGCCAGCAGCCAAGTTGCAGCCCTTAATCAGCCCCAGCATTTT
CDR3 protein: CASSQVAALNQPQHF

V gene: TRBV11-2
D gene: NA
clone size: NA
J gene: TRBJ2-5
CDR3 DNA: TGTGCCAGCAGCACACAGGCAGGGATGTACCAAGAGACCCAGTACTTC
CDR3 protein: CASSTQAGMYQETQYF

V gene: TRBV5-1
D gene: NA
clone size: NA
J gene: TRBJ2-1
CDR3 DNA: TGCGCCAGCAGCTTCACGGCCGGAGCGAATGAGCAGTTCTTC
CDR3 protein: CASSFTAGANEQFF

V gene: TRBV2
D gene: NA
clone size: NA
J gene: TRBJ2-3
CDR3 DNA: TGTGCCAGCAGTGTGATTGCCGATACGCAGTATTTT
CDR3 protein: CASSVIADTQYF

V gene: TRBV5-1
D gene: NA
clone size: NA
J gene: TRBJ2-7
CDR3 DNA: TGCGCCAGCAGCCCCATGGGGCAGGGGATTAACGAGCAGTACTTC
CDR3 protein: CASSPMGQGINEQYF

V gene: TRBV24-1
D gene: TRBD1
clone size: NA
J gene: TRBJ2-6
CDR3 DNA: TGTGCCACCAGTGACCCACAGGGGACTGGGGCCAACGTCCTGACTTTC
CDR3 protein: CATSDPQGTGANVLTF

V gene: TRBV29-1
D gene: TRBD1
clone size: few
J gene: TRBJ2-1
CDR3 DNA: TGCAGCGCGGGTGGGACAGCCGTGTACAATGAGCAGTTCTTC
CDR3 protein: CSAGGTAVYNEQFF

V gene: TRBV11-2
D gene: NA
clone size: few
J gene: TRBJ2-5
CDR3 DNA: TGTGCCAGCAGCTTCGGGTGGGGGGATCTTCAAGAGACCCAGTACTTC
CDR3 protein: CASSFGWGDLQETQYF

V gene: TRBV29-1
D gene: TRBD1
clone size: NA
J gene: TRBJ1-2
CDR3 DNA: TGCAGCGATGTACAGGGGGCGGACTATGGCTACACCTTC
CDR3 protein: CSDVQGADYGYTF

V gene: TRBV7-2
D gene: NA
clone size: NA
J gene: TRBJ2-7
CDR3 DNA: TGTGCCAGCAGCTTATACGTGCGCTACGAGCAGTACTTC
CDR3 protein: CASSLYVRYEQYF

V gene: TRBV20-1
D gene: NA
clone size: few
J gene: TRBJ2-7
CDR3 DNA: TGCAGTGCCATAATAGACGGGGTCGGAGGGCAGTACTTC
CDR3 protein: CSAIIDGVGGQYF

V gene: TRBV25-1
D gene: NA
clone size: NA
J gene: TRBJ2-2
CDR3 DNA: TGTGCCAGCAGTGACTTTAACACCGGGGAGCTGTTTTTT
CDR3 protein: CASSDFNTGELFF

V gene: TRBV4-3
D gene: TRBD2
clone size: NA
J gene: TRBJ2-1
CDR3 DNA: TGCGCCAGCAGCCAAGATCTTAGGACTAGCGGCGAAAAGGGAGAGCAGTTCTTC
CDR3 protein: CASSQDLRTSGEKGEQFF

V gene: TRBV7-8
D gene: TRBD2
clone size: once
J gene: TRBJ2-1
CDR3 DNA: TGTGCCAGCAGCACCCGGACTAGCGGGGGGTCCAATGAGCAGTTCTTC
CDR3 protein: CASSTRTSGGSNEQFF

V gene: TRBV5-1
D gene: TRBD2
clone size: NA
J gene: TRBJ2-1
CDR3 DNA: TGCGCCAGCAGCGGGACTAGCGGGGGGTTTTCCAATGAGCAGTTCTTC
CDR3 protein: CASSGTSGGFSNEQFF

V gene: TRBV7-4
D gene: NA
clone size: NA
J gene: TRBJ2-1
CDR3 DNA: TGTGCCAGCAGCTTCCCCAGGCGGGTTGGAAGCAATGAGCAGTTCTTC
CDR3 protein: CASSFPRRVGSNEQFF

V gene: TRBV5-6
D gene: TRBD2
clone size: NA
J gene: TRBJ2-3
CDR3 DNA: TGTGCCAGCAGCCGAACTTCCTTTCCGGGACTAGACACAGATACGCAGTATTTT
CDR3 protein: CASSRTSFPGLDTDTQYF

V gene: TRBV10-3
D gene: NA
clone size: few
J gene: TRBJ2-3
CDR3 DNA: TGTGCCATCAGTGATCCCCAAAGGGGACTCCTCACAGATACGCAGTATTTT
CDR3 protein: CAISDPQRGLLTDTQYF

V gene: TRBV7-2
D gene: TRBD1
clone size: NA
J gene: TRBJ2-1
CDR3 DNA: TGTGCCAGCAGCTTATGGGACAGGGTACGGAATGAGCAGTTCTTC
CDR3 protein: CASSLWDRVRNEQFF

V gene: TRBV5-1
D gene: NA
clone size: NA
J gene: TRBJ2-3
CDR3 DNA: TGCGCCAGCAGCCAGCGCCCGCCTAGCACAGATACGCAGTATTTT
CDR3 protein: CASSQRPPSTDTQYF